The 3 T cell receptor beta chains reported below all come from one sample, sequenced in a study of blood T cells in healthy people across ages. PCR was performed a second time for about 7 to 11 cycles using a sample-barcoded 5' primer and a J-beta primer mix. TCRdb passed the 5' RACE reads through MiXCR, listing each CDR3 protein once. Of about 1.7 million distinct CDR3 sequences detected, roughly 30% appear once; the ten largest clones hold 7.7%. The sample consisted of blood. The source is a woman aged 30 to 39 in good health.

In its sample, this clonotype was seen a few times. The V and J genes are TRBV6-1 and TRBJ1-5, with D possibly matching TRBD1 (5 bases). CDR1 is MNHNS, CDR2 SASEGT, per germline. With 6 bases removed from V and 2 bases from J, the gap between germline ends came to 14 bases. The CDR3 loop spans 15 amino acids. For the CDR3, the DNA is TGTGCCAGCAGGGCCCCGGGACTCCGCAATCAGCCCCAGCATTTT. As protein: CASRAPGLRNQPQHF.

The chain carries TRBV5-5 and TRBJ2-5; a possible D gene is TRBD1 (5 bases). The CDR3 has 15 residues. V gave up 1 base and J gave up 3 bases, with 13 bases separating them. The germline CDR1 and CDR2 sequences are SGHKS and YYEKEE (reference sequence). The CDR3 sequence: CASSLTLGRKETQYF. In nucleotides, the CDR3 is TGTGCCAGCAGCTTGACTTTGGGGCGGAAAGAGACCCAGTACTTC. Looking up the rest from reference TRBV5-5 and TRBJ2-5 gives the full variable domain: DAGVTQSPTHLIKTRGQQVTLRCSPISGHKSVSWYQQVLGQGPQFIFQYYEKEERGRGNFPDRFSARQFPNYSSELNVNALLLGDSALYLCASSLTLGRKETQYFGPGTRLLVL.

This clonotype was observed many times. V is TRBV11-2 and J is TRBJ2-7, with D perhaps TRBD1 (5 bases). The ends were cut back, 1 base at V and 3 bases at J, with 10 bases in the middle. The germline V gene has CDR1 SGHAT and CDR2 FQNNGV. The CDR3 has 14 amino acids. The CDR3 here is CASSLGDSYYEQYF. The CDR3 DNA reads TGTGCCAGCAGCTTAGGAGACAGCTACTACGAGCAGTACTTC.